This TCR beta chain was retrieved from a study of T cell clones after liver transplantation. This clone was recorded once. Sequenced by immunoSEQ multiplex PCR; TCRdb stores in-frame clones only, minus some. This sample has tens of thousands of clones; 71% occur once, and the top ten carry about 15%. The CDR3 is 14 residues long. CDR1 and CDR2 from the germline V gene are GTSNPN and SVGIG (reference sequence). V was cut by 5 bases and J by 7 bases, with 17 bases left in between. This material consisted of CD4+ T cells from blood, taken before liver transplant. The source of this sequence is a human donor who received a liver transplant. The chain links TRBV30 to TRBJ1-4; D not certain. The CDR3 DNA reads as TGTGCCTGGGCAGAGCGGAGAATGGGTGAAAAACTGTTTTTT. Translating it yields CAWAERRMGEKLFF. The variable domain in full, with the rest retrieved from reference TRBV30 and TRBJ1-4, is SQTIHQWPATLVQPVGSPLSLECTVEGTSNPNLYWYRQAAGRGLQLLFYSVGIGQISSEVPQNLSASRPQDRQFILSSKKLLLSDSGFYLCAWAERRMGEKLFFGSGTQLSVL.